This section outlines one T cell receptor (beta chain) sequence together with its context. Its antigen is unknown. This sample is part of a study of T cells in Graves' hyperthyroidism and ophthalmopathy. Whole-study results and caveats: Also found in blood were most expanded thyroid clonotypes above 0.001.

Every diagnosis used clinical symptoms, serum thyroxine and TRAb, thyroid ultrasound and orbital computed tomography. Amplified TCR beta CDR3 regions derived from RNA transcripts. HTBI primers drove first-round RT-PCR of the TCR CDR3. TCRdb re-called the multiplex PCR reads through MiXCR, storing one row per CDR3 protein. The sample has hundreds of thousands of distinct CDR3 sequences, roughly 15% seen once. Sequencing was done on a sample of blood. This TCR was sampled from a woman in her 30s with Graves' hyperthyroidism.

The DNA of the CDR3 is TGCAGCGCAGGACAGGGCCACTACGAGCAGTACTTC. Translated: CSAGQGHYEQYF. The chain combines TRBV29-1 with TRBJ2-7; 8 nucleotides match TRBD1. The CDR3 totals 12 residues. Germline V lookup: CDR1 SQVTM, CDR2 ANQGSEA. V lost 7 bases and J lost 3; bases outside the gene matches: 5.